One sample yielded the 25 T cell receptor beta chains listed below, sequenced in a study of T cell responses to AZD1222 COVID-19 vaccine (dated by TCRdb to the early 2020s). To prepare the library, the immunoSEQ multiplex PCR assay was applied. The table comes from immuneACCESS by way of TCRdb, which keeps in-frame sequences with V and J called. Part of the clones is missing from these tables; in studies checked, under half for an unresolved V gene and the rest for unknown reasons. Present in this sample are about 84,000 clones, 70% to 90% of which were seen just once. The top ten constitute about 12% of the sample. According to the study, the label for this sample's time point signals: about 28 days (+/-7) after the second vaccine dose. The material was peripheral blood, obtained 28 days after the second AZD1222 dose. These receptors came from an adult who received the AZD1222 COVID-19 vaccine.

V gene TRBV11-3 combines with J gene TRBJ2-5; TRBD2 agrees at 8 bases. The CDR3 has 15 amino acids. V lost 6 bases to trimming and J lost 5 bases; unmatched junction nucleotides: 11. The V gene's germline CDR1 is SGHNT and CDR2 YENEEA. Here the CDR3 DNA reads TGTGCCAGCAGTTACAATCCAAGCGGGAGTGAGACCCAGTACTTC. Its translation: CASSYNPSGSETQYF.

The sample holds one count of this clone. The chain recombines TRBV5-1 with TRBJ1-3; D is undetermined. Germline values: CDR1 SGHRS, CDR2 YFSETQ. The ends were cut back, 0 bases at V and 0 bases at J, with 10 bases in the middle. The CDR3 has 16 residues. DNA for the CDR3: TGCGCCAGCAGCTTGGACAGCCAAGACTCTGGAAACACCATATATTTT. Encoded protein: CASSLDSQDSGNTIYF.

This chain connects TRBV2 to TRBJ1-2, with 7 nucleotides matching TRBD1. CDR3 length: 11 amino acids. V was clipped by 8 bases and J by 7 bases; unmatched bases: 4. The germline gives CDR1 SNHLY, CDR2 FYNNEI. CDR3 residues: CASQQGFGYTF. The CDR3 DNA reads as TGTGCCAGCCAACAGGGGTTTGGCTACACCTTC.

This clone was counted only a few times. The chain couples TRBV27 to TRBJ1-6, with a possible D match to TRBD1 (6 bases). V lost 6 bases and J 2 bases, leaving 14 bases between the germline ends. CDR1 and CDR2 from the germline V gene are MNHEY and SMNVEV (reference sequence). The CDR3 runs to 16 residues. CDR3 in DNA: TGTGCCAGCAGAGTACTGAGGGGGACCTATAATTCACCCCTCCACTTT. Its translation: CASRVLRGTYNSPLHF.

V usage is TRBV18 and J usage is TRBJ1-1; the D is unclear. V was pared by 7 bases and J by 4 bases, with 22 bases between. Germline lookup yields CDR1 KGHSH and CDR2 LQKENI. The CDR3 is 16 residues long. For the CDR3, the DNA is TGTGCCAGCTTCACCGGAACATCCCACGCAGCCACTGAAGCTTTCTTT. Translated, it gives CASFTGTSHAATEAFF.

This clone was counted a single time. Written as DNA, the CDR3 is TGTGCCATCAGGGGCGCTGGCTATGGCTACACCTTC. Residues: CAIRGAGYGYTF. The rearrangement joins TRBV10-3 to TRBJ1-2; no clear D gene. CDR3 size: 12 residues. Looked up from germline, CDR1 is ENHRY and CDR2 is SYGVKD. V dropped 6 bases and J dropped 4 bases, with 9 bases sitting between them.

The chain couples TRBV4-3 to TRBJ1-1; D is unclear. Germline CDR1 and CDR2: LGHNA and YSLEER. The CDR3 extends over 15 amino acids. V was clipped by 5 bases and J by 1 base, with 14 bases between them. The CDR3 DNA follows: TGCGCCAGCAGCTCAGAAGTCGTTAGGAACACTGAAGCTTTCTTT. It specifies CASSSEVVRNTEAFF.

This chain uses TRBV12-3 or TRBV12-4 with TRBJ2-3; TRBD2 aligns across 7 bases. The CDR3 has 13 residues. Trimming took 6 bases from V and 5 from J; bases not matched to a gene: 5. CDR3 sequence reads: CASRTSSRDTQYF. DNA of the CDR3: TGTGCCAGCAGGACTAGCTCAAGAGATACGCAGTATTTT.

The chain recombines TRBV9 with TRBJ1-6; 8 positions agree with TRBD1. Germline lookup yields CDR1 SGDLS and CDR2 YYNGEE. The CDR3 spans 14 residues. Trimming cost V 2 bases and J 9 bases; bases outside gene matches: 4. This CDR3 reads CASSVTGAGSPLHF. The CDR3 nucleotides read TGTGCCAGCAGCGTGACAGGGGCTGGTTCACCCCTCCACTTT.

This rearrangement joins TRBV7-8 to TRBJ1-3; TRBD1 is a possible D gene (5 bases). V lost 1 base, J lost 0 bases, and 10 bases lay in between. This CDR3 spans 16 amino acids. Germline V gene lookup returns CDR1 SGHVS and CDR2 FQNEAQ. The CDR3 loop reads CASSLGVGASGNTIYF. For the CDR3, the DNA is TGTGCCAGCAGCTTAGGAGTCGGGGCCTCTGGAAACACCATATATTTT.

This sequence joins TRBV5-1 and TRBJ1-1; possibly TRBD1 for D (6 bases). This CDR3 contains 13 residues. Germline-derived CDR1 and CDR2 are SGHRS and YFSETQ. The V end lost 3 bases, the J end lost 1 base, and 7 bases lay between the germline ends. DNA for the CDR3: TGCGCCAGCAGCTGGACAGCGAACACTGAAGCTTTCTTT. Translating gives CASSWTANTEAFF.

The chain joins TRBV19 to TRBJ1-3; no definite D call. V gave up 3 bases and J gave up 2 bases, with 11 bases separating them. The CDR3 has 15 amino acids. Germline V CDR1 and CDR2: LNHDA, SQIVND (reference sequence). CDR3 protein: CASSIWEGTGNTIYF. CDR3 bases: TGTGCCAGTAGTATCTGGGAGGGCACTGGAAACACCATATATTTT.

The J gene is TRBJ1-2, the V gene TRBV28; weak D call: TRBD1 (5 bases). Germline assignment: CDR1 MDHEN and CDR2 SYDVKM. The CDR3 spans 12 residues. Trimming removed 4 bases from V and 8 bases from J, with 11 bases in between. The CDR3 here is CASSWRGGGYTF. CDR3 DNA sequence: TGTGCCAGCAGTTGGAGGGGAGGCGGCTACACCTTC.

The chain combines TRBV11-2 with TRBJ1-2; a weak D match, TRBD1 (6 bases). The CDR3 is 14 residues long. V gave up 5 bases and J gave up 4 bases, with 14 bases separating them. CDR1 and CDR2 from the germline V gene are SGHAT and FQNNGV. CDR3 sequence (DNA): TGTGCCAGCAGCGCCGGCAGGGGCGGCTATGGCTACACCTTC. This gives the protein CASSAGRGGYGYTF.

The rearrangement links TRBV3-1 (or the pseudogene TRBV3-2) to TRBJ2-1, with 10 bases matching TRBD2. The CDR3 totals 21 residues. Per germline, CDR1 LGHDT and CDR2 YNNKEL (reference sequence). The trim removed 0 bases at V and 0 bases at J, leaving 14 bases unmatched. The CDR3 DNA reads as TGTGCCAGCAGCCAAGATCTAGCTAGCGGGGGCCTTATAAGCTCCTACAATGAGCAGTTCTTC. It translates to CASSQDLASGGLISSYNEQFF.

This clone has only one observation. The CDR3 DNA follows: TGTGCCAGCAGCCAAGCGGGAGAGACCCAGTACTTC. Translating it yields CASSQAGETQYF. The chain recombines TRBV3-1 (or the pseudogene TRBV3-2) with TRBJ2-5; D ambiguous. Germline CDR1 LGHDT, CDR2 YNNKEL (reference sequence). Trimming removed 1 base at V and 4 bases at J, with 4 bases between. This CDR3 has 12 amino acids.

The chain is built from TRBV11-1 and TRBJ2-7; D not resolved. V dropped 0 bases and J dropped 4 bases, with 1 base sitting between them. CDR3 length equals 11 residues. Germline V CDR1 and CDR2: SGHAT, FQDESV (reference sequence). The CDR3: CASSLAYEQYF. The CDR3 nucleotides are TGTGCCAGCAGCTTAGCGTACGAGCAGTACTTC. The full variable domain, with the rest looked up from reference TRBV11-1 and TRBJ2-7, is EAEVAQSPRYKITEKSQAVAFWCDPISGHATLYWYRQILGQGPELLVQFQDESVVDDSQLPKDRFSAERLKGVDSTLKIQPAELGDSAMYLCASSLAYEQYFGPGTRLTVT.

V is TRBV3-1 (or the pseudogene TRBV3-2) and J is TRBJ1-1, with unresolved D. CDR3 length: 13 amino acids. Per the germline V gene, CDR1 is LGHDT and CDR2 is YNNKEL (reference sequence). With 5 bases removed from V and 3 bases from J, the gap between germline ends came to 10 bases. CDR3 bases: TGTGCCAGCAGCGCACTGGAAGACACTGAAGCTTTCTTT. Translating gives CASSALEDTEAFF.

The rearrangement joins TRBV28 to TRBJ2-1; 10 bases line up with TRBD1. J was trimmed by 8 bases and V by 2 bases; bases with no gene match: 6. The CDR3 length is 15 residues. Germline CDR1 and CDR2: MDHEN and SYDVKM. The CDR3 loop is CASSLLGQGSYEQFF. CDR3 DNA sequence: TGTGCCAGCAGTTTACTGGGACAGGGGTCCTATGAGCAGTTCTTC. Complete variable domain (other parts from reference TRBV28 and TRBJ2-1): DVKVTQSSRYLVKRTGEKVFLECVQDMDHENMFWYRQDPGLGLRLIYFSYDVKMKEKGDIPEGYSVSREKKERFSLILESASTNQTSMYLCASSLLGQGSYEQFFGPGTRLTVL.

The sample holds one count of this clone. The chain recombines TRBV7-2 with TRBJ2-7; D is unresolved. Looked up from germline, CDR1 is SGHTA and CDR2 is FQGNSA. Trimming removed 3 bases from V and 0 bases from J, with 9 bases in between. This CDR3 has 14 residues. As DNA, the CDR3 is TGTGCCAGCAGCTTGGGTCACACCTCCTACGAGCAGTACTTC. Translation: CASSLGHTSYEQYF.

V gene TRBV11-3 combines with J gene TRBJ2-5; 10 nucleotides line up with TRBD1. This CDR3 is built from 15 residues. After removal of 8 bases from V and 5 bases from J, the junction contained 11 bases not matched to a gene. CDR1 SGHNT and CDR2 YENEEA come from the germline V gene. The CDR3 loop is CASFSTGGLGETQYF. DNA of the CDR3: TGTGCCAGCTTTTCGACAGGGGGCTTGGGGGAGACCCAGTACTTC. Supplemented by reference TRBV11-3 and TRBJ2-5, the full variable domain reads EAGVVQSPRYKIIEKKQPVAFWCNPISGHNTLYWYLQNLGQGPELLIRYENEEAVDDSQLPKDRFSAERLKGVDSTLKIQPAELGDSAVYLCASFSTGGLGETQYFGPGTRLLVL.

The chain uses TRBV18 and TRBJ2-7; no definite D call. Germline-derived CDR1 and CDR2 are KGHSH and LQKENI. The V gene lost 2 bases and the J gene lost 5 bases, with 10 bases spanning the gap. There are 13 residues in the CDR3. The CDR3 DNA follows: TGTGCCAGCTCACCAGGCCAGTCGAACGAGCAGTACTTC. It specifies CASSPGQSNEQYF. Based on the CDR3 plus reference TRBV18 and TRBJ2-7, the full variable domain is NAGVMQNPRHLVRRRGQEARLRCSPMKGHSHVYWYRQLPEEGLKFMVYLQKENIIDESGMPKERFSAEFPKEGPSILRIQQVVRGDSAAYFCASSPGQSNEQYFGPGTRLTVT.

V usage is TRBV4-1 and J usage is TRBJ2-2; perhaps TRBD2 as D (6 bases). Germline CDR1 is MGHRA and CDR2 is YSYEKL. V was cut by 6 bases and J by 0 bases, with 11 bases left in between. CDR3 size: 15 residues. The chain's CDR3 is CASRKEGSNTGELFF. Here the CDR3 DNA reads TGCGCCAGCAGAAAGGAGGGATCGAACACCGGGGAGCTGTTTTTT.

V and J are TRBV24-1 and TRBJ1-2, with TRBD1 matching 8 bases. The CDR3 totals 16 residues. Germline V gene lookup returns CDR1 KGHDR and CDR2 SFDVKD. The V gene end was trimmed by 6 bases and the J gene end by 5 bases; junction bases not matched to a gene: 13. CDR3 bases: TGTGCCACCAGTACACCGGGACAGGCGGGATTTTATGGCTACACCTTC. This translates into CATSTPGQAGFYGYTF.

The genes are TRBV28 and TRBJ2-4; no firm D call. The CDR3 consists of 15 residues. Trimming stripped 5 bases from V and 1 base from J, with 12 bases between. In germline, CDR1 is MDHEN, CDR2 SYDVKM. The CDR3 DNA follows: TGTGCCAGCAGTCCTAACGTTGGGGCCAAAAACATTCAGTACTTC. Its translation: CASSPNVGAKNIQYF.